This TCR beta chain was recorded in a study of shared clonotypes between healthy human individuals. All the donors were Caucasian adults who lived in Nashville, Tennessee. The data were produced by immunoSEQ multiplex PCR, yet TCRdb's version contains in-frame clones alone and is incomplete. This table holds over a million clones, approximately 80% found once. With respect to this clone: Its antigen is as yet unknown.

With V trimmed by 2 bases and J by 6 bases, 4 bases remained unmatched. Per the germline V gene, CDR1 is SNHLY and CDR2 is FYNNEI. The length of the CDR3 is 14 residues. General study points: It was the non-shared clonotypes that had lower generation probabilities than clonotypes shared by all four donors.

The sequence derives from a man between 18 and 29 years old in good health. Some clones in this sample may be carry-over from other donors' samples. The V gene is TRBV2, the J gene TRBJ1-5, with TRBD1 matching 7 bases. Sequenced sample: memory CD4+ T cells from PBMCs. Described subset: CD45RA-negative fraction. The chain's CDR3 is CASSEQGVGQPQHF. The CDR3 coding sequence is TGTGCCAGCAGTGAACAGGGGGTGGGTCAGCCCCAGCATTTT.